The clone carrying this TCR beta chain was seen only a few times. Its antigen is undetermined. The PCR was carried out with 60 Vbeta primers and 13 Jbeta primers. How the authors handled the data: Counted up in a later analysis, unique TCR beta chains came to about 80 million, with around 10 million shared. The assay was immunoSEQ multiplex PCR, and TCRdb's table has in-frame clones only and misses some. The V and J calls and clone size come from that table; D and trimming were worked out from the DNA. Here the sample spans approximately 120,000 clones, around 78% being singletons. The sample belongs to a study of cytomegalovirus exposure and HLA in healthy donors. Regarding the study as a whole: Altogether, 170 or so TCR beta chains were recorded as cytomegalovirus-associated. Links to common viral pathogens appeared, in a later analysis, for several of the most significant clusters.

The donors, nominally healthy at sampling, likely had unrecorded immune exposures. This CDR3 comprises 14 residues. V trimming: 6 bases; J trimming: 4 bases; junction bases outside the gene matches: 4. Germline V gene lookup returns CDR1 MNHEY and CDR2 SMNVEV (reference sequence). Sequenced: PBMCs. V usage is TRBV27 and J usage is TRBJ2-2; 8 nucleotides align to TRBD1. This sequence originates from a woman in her 40s in good health and CMV-seronegative. DNA of the CDR3: TGTGCCAGCAGAAAGGGACAGGCCACCGGGGAGCTGTTTTTT. Its translation is CASRKGQATGELFF.